The 18 T cell receptor beta chains presented below share a single source sample, sequenced in a study of shared clonotypes between healthy human individuals. Here immunoSEQ multiplex PCR was the method, and the copy in TCRdb shows in-frame clones only, minus some. The sample includes around 2.5 million clones, roughly 93% of them seen just once. The sequenced sample was naive CD4+ T cells from PBMCs. Subset described: CD45RA+ positively selected. These receptors were taken from a man aged 18 to 30 in good health. Some clones in this sample may be carry-over from other donors' samples.

V is TRBV12-5 and J is TRBJ1-1; D is ambiguous. CDR3 length: 14 residues. Germline CDR1 LGHNT, CDR2 FRNRAP. V gave up 2 bases and J gave up 2 bases, with 9 bases separating them. The CDR3 nucleotides read TGTGCTAGTGGTTTGTGGGGTGGCAACACTGAAGCTTTCTTT. Its translation: CASGLWGGNTEAFF.

This clone was observed once. This specimen includes other DNA sequences encoding the same CDR3. This chain uses TRBV5-1 with TRBJ2-7; D ambiguous. Germline assignment: CDR1 SGHRS and CDR2 YFSETQ. V was shortened by 0 bases and J by 5 bases, with 6 bases between the two germline ends. This CDR3 comprises 12 residues. The CDR3 nucleotides read TGCGCCAGCAGCTTGGTGACTGACGAGCAGTACTTC. Translating it yields CASSLVTDEQYF.

This chain connects TRBV28 to TRBJ2-4; D might be TRBD1 or TRBD2, each matching 7 bases. The V gene lost 3 bases and the J gene lost 7 bases, with 10 bases spanning the gap. CDR1 MDHEN and CDR2 SYDVKM come from the germline V gene. The CDR3 totals 13 residues. CDR3 bases: TGTGCCAGCAGTTTGGGAGGGGGCAACATTCAGTACTTC. It translates to CASSLGGGNIQYF.

With respect to this clone: Other DNA sequences within the sample encode an identical CDR3. The chain joins TRBV5-1 to TRBJ1-2, with TRBD1 identical over 9 bases. The CDR3 totals 14 residues. Losses at the gene ends were 0 bases for V and 5 bases for J; bases not matched to a gene: 2. Germline V lookup: CDR1 SGHRS, CDR2 YFSETQ. CDR3: CASSLDRGLYGYTF. DNA for the CDR3: TGCGCCAGCAGCTTGGACAGGGGGCTTTATGGCTACACCTTC.

This sequence joins TRBV29-1 and TRBJ2-1; 9 nucleotides match TRBD1. J was trimmed by 3 bases and V by 7 bases; bases with no gene match: 10. The CDR3 length is 15 residues. Germline CDR1 reads SQVTM; CDR2 reads ANQGSEA. Here the CDR3 reads CSAPLLTGGYNEQFF. CDR3 nucleotides: TGCAGCGCCCCTCTACTGACAGGGGGCTACAATGAGCAGTTCTTC.

The chain is built from TRBV25-1 and TRBJ2-5; either TRBD1 or TRBD2 may supply D (6 bases each). Germline V CDR1 and CDR2: MGHDK, SYGVNS. The length of the CDR3 is 14 residues. The V end lost 3 bases, the J end lost 1 base, and 9 bases lay between the germline ends. In nucleotides, the CDR3 is TGTGCCAGCAGTGATAGGGGGGTCCAAGAGACCCAGTACTTC. Its translation is CASSDRGVQETQYF.

The count of this clone is one. The chain carries TRBV6-5 and TRBJ2-7; unclear D gene. This CDR3 comprises 12 residues. CDR1 is MNHEY and CDR2 is SVGAGI in the germline V gene. V gave up 6 bases and J gave up 5 bases, with 11 bases separating them. The CDR3 DNA reads as TGTGCCAGCAGAACGACAACGAACGAGCAGTACTTC. This encodes CASRTTTNEQYF.

Of note for this clone: Additional DNA sequences in this sample encode the identical CDR3. The chain carries TRBV6-5 and TRBJ2-7, with D maybe TRBD2 (6 bases). The CDR3 spans 15 residues. Germline V CDR1 and CDR2: MNHEY, SVGAGI. V was pared by 0 bases and J by 1 base, with 10 bases between. This CDR3 reads CASSYSRGRSYEQYF. CDR3 nucleotides: TGTGCCAGCAGTTACTCGAGAGGGAGGTCCTACGAGCAGTACTTC.

The rearrangement uses TRBV11-3 and TRBJ1-1; TRBD1 is a possible D gene (5 bases). The V and J ends lost 4 bases and 10 bases respectively, with 16 bases between them. Germline V gene lookup returns CDR1 SGHNT and CDR2 YENEEA. This CDR3 comprises 13 residues. The CDR3 region is CASSYRGESGAFF. In DNA form, the CDR3 reads TGTGCCAGCAGCTACCGAGGGGAGAGTGGAGCTTTCTTT.

This chain joins TRBV2 and TRBJ1-4; D is uncertain. Germline V gives CDR1 SNHLY, CDR2 FYNNEI. There are 13 residues in the CDR3. V was trimmed by 2 bases and J by 2 bases, leaving 3 bases between them. The CDR3 sequence is CASSEQTNEKLFF. The CDR3 bases are TGTGCCAGCAGTGAACAGACTAATGAAAAACTGTTTTTT.

The V gene is TRBV10-2, the J gene TRBJ2-5; 9 bases match TRBD1. Per the germline V gene, CDR1 is WSHSY and CDR2 is SAAADI. V lost 6 bases to trimming and J lost 7 bases; unmatched junction nucleotides: 6. The CDR3 is made up of 13 amino acids. In DNA form, the CDR3 reads TGCGCCAGCAGGGGGGACAGGGCAGGGACCCAGTACTTC. Its translation: CASRGDRAGTQYF.

The chain has TRBV6-5 and TRBJ2-7; 7 bases match TRBD2. The CDR3 sequence is 14 residues long. Germline V CDR1 and CDR2: MNHEY, SVGAGI. V was pared by 5 bases and J by 6 bases, with 10 bases of the junction left unmatched. The CDR3 protein is CASSPGLPTSEQYF. CDR3 coding DNA: TGTGCCAGCAGTCCGGGACTACCAACTTCCGAGCAGTACTTC.

This chain joins TRBV6-6 and TRBJ1-5; a possible D gene is TRBD1 (5 bases). Trimming removed 6 bases from V and 8 bases from J, with 20 bases in between. This CDR3 is 15 amino acids long. Germline values: CDR1 MNHNY, CDR2 SVGAGI (reference sequence). CDR3 region: CASSSGDANIKPQHF. CDR3 nucleotides: TGTGCCAGCAGCTCCGGGGACGCAAATATTAAGCCCCAGCATTTT.

J is TRBJ2-7 and V is TRBV10-3, with TRBD1 identical over 7 bases. Per germline, CDR1 ENHRY and CDR2 SYGVKD. The CDR3 spans 13 residues. After removal of 6 bases from V and 9 bases from J, the junction contained 11 bases not matched to a gene. The CDR3 loop reads CAISGTVVLGQYF. CDR3 nucleotides: TGTGCCATCAGCGGGACAGTGGTATTGGGGCAGTACTTC.

The CDR3 reads CASSLVTTGITF. The CDR3 DNA reads TGTGCCAGCAGTTTGGTGACCACAGGGATAACCTTC. The chain uses TRBV28 and TRBJ1-2, with D tentatively TRBD1 (6 bases). CDR1 and CDR2 from the germline V gene are MDHEN and SYDVKM. Trimming removed 3 bases at V and 14 bases at J, with 16 bases between. The length of the CDR3 is 12 residues.

Points on this clone: Other DNA sequences in the sample encode the same CDR3. The V and J genes are TRBV28 and TRBJ1-2; 7 positions match TRBD1. The CDR3 sequence is 13 residues long. After removal of 5 bases from V and 4 bases from J, the junction contained 4 bases not matched to a gene. Germline-derived CDR1 and CDR2 are MDHEN and SYDVKM. The CDR3 nucleotides read TGTGCCAGCAGTCCGACAGGGACCTATGGCTACACCTTC. Translation: CASSPTGTYGYTF.

This chain joins TRBV27 and TRBJ1-2; 9 nucleotides align to TRBD1. CDR3 size: 15 residues. V was clipped by 6 bases and J by 2 bases; unmatched bases: 7. CDR1 and CDR2 from the germline V gene are MNHEY and SMNVEV (reference sequence). CDR3 nucleotides: TGTGCCAGCAGGCAACCCGGGACAGGGAACTATGGCTACACCTTC. Its translation is CASRQPGTGNYGYTF.

The rearrangement uses TRBV9 and TRBJ2-1, with D perhaps matching TRBD1 or TRBD2 (7 bases each). The CDR3 loop spans 15 amino acids. Germline CDR1 and CDR2: SGDLS and YYNGEE. V was cut by 2 bases and J by 5 bases, with 14 bases left in between. CDR3 bases: TGTGCCAGCAGCGTGGGAGGGGGCGTCGACAATGAGCAGTTCTTC. It yields the protein CASSVGGGVDNEQFF.